This T cell receptor (beta chain) was observed in a study of shared clonotypes between healthy human individuals. Per germline, CDR1 MGHDK and CDR2 SYGVNS. After removal of 1 base from V and 2 bases from J, the junction contained 12 bases not matched to a gene. The CDR3 contains 18 residues. Here immunoSEQ multiplex PCR was the method, and the copy in TCRdb shows in-frame clones only, minus some. The data hold about 120,000 clones, with approximately 70% observed a single time. The sequence was obtained from a woman aged 25 to 39 in good health. The J gene is TRBJ2-3, the V gene TRBV25-1, with 7 bases lining up with TRBD1. The material sequenced was memory CD8+ T cells sorted from blood. Specified subset: CD45RO+ cells pooled with CCR7-negative TemRA cells. The CDR3: CASSESLDRTRATDTQYF. The CDR3 DNA sequence: TGTGCCAGCAGTGAATCACTGGACAGGACAAGAGCCACAGATACGCAGTATTTT.